These T cell receptor beta chains were read from a single sample in a study of blood T cell repertoires in COVID-19. Repertoires were generated with immunoSEQ multiplex PCR, while TCRdb's copy carries only in-frame clones and drops some. This table holds around 180,000 clones, 80% to 90% found once. Material: peripheral blood. The receptor set was obtained from a man between 60 and 70 years old with acute or convalescent COVID-19. The CDR3 runs from the conserved cysteine through the conserved F or W. The D gene is left open where the match is weak. Not every row has a clone size; where given, it reads once, few, many or a size class.

size	D	V	J	CDR3	DNA
NA	NA	TRBV18	TRBJ1-1	CASLQGDTEAFF	TGTGCCAGCCTACAGGGTGACACTGAAGCTTTCTTT
NA	TRBD1	TRBV28	TRBJ1-2	CASSSFSFDRGLYGYTF	TGTGCCAGCAGTTCCTTCTCTTTTGACAGGGGGCTCTATGGCTACACCTTC
NA	NA	TRBV7-3	TRBJ2-2	CASSLGHPTGELFF	TGTGCCAGCAGCCTAGGACACCCCACCGGGGAGCTGTTTTTT
few	TRBD1	TRBV30	TRBJ1-5	CAWSRKGQGSHQPQHF	TGTGCCTGGAGTAGAAAGGGACAGGGGTCGCACCAGCCCCAGCATTTT
NA	NA	TRBV12-3/TRBV12-4	TRBJ2-7	CASRLHSYEQYF	TGTGCCAGCAGACTCCACTCCTACGAGCAGTACTTC
NA	TRBD2	TRBV6-5	TRBJ2-5	CASNRAGVETQYF	TGTGCCAGCAACCGCGCGGGGGTAGAGACCCAGTACTTC
few	TRBD1	TRBV27	TRBJ1-2	CASQDRGGYGYTF	TGTGCCAGCCAGGACAGGGGCGGCTATGGCTACACCTTC
NA	TRBD2	TRBV4-2	TRBJ2-1	CASSHTGTSGPARSYNEQFF	TGTGCCAGCAGCCACACCGGGACTAGCGGTCCCGCTCGATCCTACAATGAGCAGTTCTTC
NA	TRBD1	TRBV28	TRBJ1-5	CASSLPFWTGSLQPQHF	TGTGCCAGCAGTTTACCTTTCTGGACAGGGTCGCTCCAGCCCCAGCATTTT
NA	TRBD1	TRBV7-9	TRBJ1-2	CASSLAGQVGGYTF	TGTGCCAGCAGCTTAGCGGGACAGGTCGGGGGCTACACCTTC
NA	TRBD1	TRBV29-1	TRBJ2-1	CSAQRGQGNNEQFF	TGCAGCGCCCAACGGGGACAGGGTAACAATGAGCAGTTCTTC
NA	TRBD2	TRBV11-3	TRBJ2-1	CASSTSGYNEQFF	TGTGCCAGCAGTACTAGCGGCTACAATGAGCAGTTCTTC
NA	NA	TRBV24-1	TRBJ2-7	CATSGTPSYEQYF	TGTGCCACCAGTGGGACACCTTCCTACGAGCAGTACTTC
NA	NA	TRBV7-2	TRBJ2-7	CASSRGGGSSYEQYF	TGTGCCAGCAGCAGGGGGGGCGGAAGCTCCTACGAGCAGTACTTC
few	NA	TRBV11-1	TRBJ1-3	CASSLPYRSSGNTIYF	TGTGCCAGCAGCTTACCTTATCGGAGCTCTGGAAACACCATATATTTT
NA	TRBD1	TRBV7-6	TRBJ1-1	CASSLAGQGYIQTEAFF	TGTGCCAGCAGCTTAGCAGGACAGGGTTATATTCAGACTGAAGCTTTCTTT
NA	TRBD1	TRBV5-1	TRBJ1-1	CASSLDPGGYEAFF	TGCGCCAGCAGCTTGGATCCAGGGGGCTATGAAGCTTTCTTT
NA	TRBD1	TRBV5-1	TRBJ1-1	CASSFGTGNTEAFF	TGCGCCAGCAGCTTCGGGACAGGTAACACTGAAGCTTTCTTT